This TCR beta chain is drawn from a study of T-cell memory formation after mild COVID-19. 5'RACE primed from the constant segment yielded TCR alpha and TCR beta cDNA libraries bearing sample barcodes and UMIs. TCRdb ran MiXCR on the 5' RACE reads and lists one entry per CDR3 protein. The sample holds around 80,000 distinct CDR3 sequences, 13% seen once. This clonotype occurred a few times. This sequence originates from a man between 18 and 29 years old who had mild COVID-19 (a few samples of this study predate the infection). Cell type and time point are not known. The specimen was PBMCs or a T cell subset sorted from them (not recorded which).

This chain's CDR3 is CASSYGGAEAFF. CDR3 nucleotide sequence: TGTGCCAGCAGTTACGGGGGGGCTGAAGCTTTCTTT. J is TRBJ1-1 and V is TRBV6-5, with D perhaps matching TRBD1 (5 bases). CDR3 length: 12 residues. Germline CDR1 and CDR2: MNHEY and SVGAGI. V gave up 2 bases and J gave up 6 bases, with 7 bases separating them.